This entry lists 11 T cell receptor beta chains sequenced from one sample in a study of blood T cell repertoires in COVID-19. Libraries were prepared by immunoSEQ multiplex PCR; TCRdb keeps only in-frame clonotypes and omits some of them. The sample has 200,000 to 300,000 clones, around 82% seen once; the top ten hold over 3.5%. Sequenced: peripheral blood. These receptors all stem from a woman in her 70s with acute or convalescent COVID-19.

The rearrangement links TRBV6-2 or TRBV6-3 to TRBJ1-1; 10 bases are a match to TRBD1. Unmatched junction bases numbered 11, after V lost 6 bases and J lost 4 bases. The CDR3 is 16 residues long. Germline V lookup: CDR1 MNHEY, CDR2 SVGEGT. The CDR3 protein is CASSASPDRGATEAFF. The CDR3 region has the DNA TGTGCCAGCAGCGCTTCACCGGACAGGGGGGCCACTGAAGCTTTCTTT.

This chain connects TRBV7-2 to TRBJ2-3; TRBD1 agrees at 9 bases. This CDR3 has 16 amino acids. Trimming removed 2 bases from V and 2 bases from J; junction bases left unmatched: 5. Germline CDR1 SGHTA, CDR2 FQGNSA. CDR3 DNA sequence: TGTGCCAGCAGCTTATCGAGGACAGGGGTCACAGATACGCAGTATTTT. Translation: CASSLSRTGVTDTQYF.

The V call is TRBV5-1, the J call TRBJ1-2; 8 nucleotides align to TRBD1. Germline V gene lookup returns CDR1 SGHRS and CDR2 YFSETQ. The J segment lost 7 bases and the V segment lost 0 bases, leaving 8 bases of the junction unmatched. The CDR3 is 15 residues long. CDR3 region: CASSLASDRGSGYTF. Here the CDR3 DNA reads TGCGCCAGCAGCTTGGCATCTGACAGGGGCTCTGGCTACACCTTC.

CDR3 in amino acids: CATRGGLNTEAFF. CDR3 in DNA: TGTGCCACTAGGGGGGGATTGAACACTGAAGCTTTCTTT. This chain links TRBV7-9 with TRBJ1-1; a possible D gene is TRBD1 (6 bases). Trimming removed 10 bases from V and 0 bases from J, with 12 bases in between. CDR1 is SEHNR and CDR2 is FQNEAQ in the germline V gene (reference sequence). The CDR3 has 13 amino acids.

The chain employs TRBV12-3 or TRBV12-4 and TRBJ1-5; D perhaps matches TRBD1 (5 bases). The CDR3 extends over 13 amino acids. V shed 8 bases and J shed 7 bases, with 15 bases lying between them. This chain's CDR3 is CASGVQGRQPQHF. The CDR3 DNA reads TGTGCCAGCGGGGTGCAGGGCCGGCAGCCCCAGCATTTT.

The genes are TRBV3-1 (or the pseudogene TRBV3-2) and TRBJ1-1; D perhaps matches TRBD1 (5 bases). Germline CDR1 LGHDT, CDR2 YNNKEL (reference sequence). Trimming shortened V by 0 bases and J by 4 bases, and 12 bases separated the two germline ends. The CDR3 length is 15 residues. The CDR3 loop reads CASSQDIQGFTEAFF. DNA for the CDR3: TGTGCCAGCAGCCAAGATATTCAGGGCTTCACTGAAGCTTTCTTT.

This chain connects TRBV29-1 to TRBJ1-2; 9 nucleotides agree with TRBD1. This CDR3 is 13 amino acids long. J was trimmed by 4 bases and V by 6 bases; bases with no gene match: 6. Germline CDR1 and CDR2: SQVTM and ANQGSEA. DNA of the CDR3: TGCAGCGTACCGCCGGGACAGGGCTATGGCTACACCTTC. It specifies CSVPPGQGYGYTF.

V usage is TRBV5-1 and J usage is TRBJ2-1, with D hard to call. The V and J ends lost 0 bases and 0 bases respectively, with 10 bases between them. The CDR3 spans 16 residues. Looked up from germline, CDR1 is SGHRS and CDR2 is YFSETQ. This CDR3 reads CASSLGGVYSYNEQFF. The CDR3 coding sequence is TGCGCCAGCAGCTTGGGAGGAGTTTACTCCTACAATGAGCAGTTCTTC. Looking up the rest from reference TRBV5-1 and TRBJ2-1 gives the full variable domain: KAGVTQTPRYLIKTRGQQVTLSCSPISGHRSVSWYQQTPGQGLQFLFEYFSETQRNKGNFPGRFSGRQFSNSRSEMNVSTLELGDSALYLCASSLGGVYSYNEQFFGPGTRLTVL.

This clone has more than one count but fewer than ten. V is TRBV4-2 and J is TRBJ1-5, with D possibly matching TRBD1 (5 bases). Trimming left V 6 bases short and J 5 bases short, with 8 bases between. The CDR3 has 12 amino acids. From germline, CDR1 is LGHNA and CDR2 YNFKEQ. The CDR3 reads CASSRGDQPQHF. In DNA form, the CDR3 reads TGTGCCAGCAGTAGGGGCGATCAGCCCCAGCATTTT.

J is TRBJ1-6 and V is TRBV6-5; D remains unclear. The CDR3 is 14 residues long. V shed 0 bases and J shed 7 bases, with 7 bases lying between them. Germline CDR1 MNHEY, CDR2 SVGAGI. In DNA form, the CDR3 reads TGTGCCAGCAGTTACTCGGCGGAGAATTCACCCCTCCACTTT. Translated: CASSYSAENSPLHF.

The chain recombines TRBV5-1 with TRBJ1-5; D remains unclear. This CDR3 region has 16 residues. The ends were cut back, 3 bases at V and 4 bases at J, with 17 bases in the middle. Germline V gene data show CDR1 as SGHRS and CDR2 as YFSETQ. The CDR3 is CASSSGMTSGNQPQHF. In DNA form, the CDR3 reads TGCGCCAGCAGCTCGGGGATGACCTCAGGTAATCAGCCCCAGCATTTT.